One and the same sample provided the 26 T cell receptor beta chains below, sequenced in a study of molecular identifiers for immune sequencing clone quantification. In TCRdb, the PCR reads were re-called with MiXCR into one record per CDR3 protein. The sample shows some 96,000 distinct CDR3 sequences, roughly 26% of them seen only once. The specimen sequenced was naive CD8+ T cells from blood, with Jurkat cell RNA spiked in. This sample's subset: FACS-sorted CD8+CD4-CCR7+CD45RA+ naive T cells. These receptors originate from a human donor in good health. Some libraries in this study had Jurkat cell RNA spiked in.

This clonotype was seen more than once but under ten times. The CDR3 here is CATLAGNTGELFF. In DNA form, the CDR3 reads TGTGCCACCCTGGCGGGTAACACCGGGGAGCTGTTTTTT. The chain recombines TRBV24-1 with TRBJ2-2; possibly TRBD2 for D (5 bases). Trimming removed 9 bases from V and 2 bases from J, with 9 bases in between. Germline assignment: CDR1 KGHDR and CDR2 SFDVKD. The CDR3 has 13 amino acids.

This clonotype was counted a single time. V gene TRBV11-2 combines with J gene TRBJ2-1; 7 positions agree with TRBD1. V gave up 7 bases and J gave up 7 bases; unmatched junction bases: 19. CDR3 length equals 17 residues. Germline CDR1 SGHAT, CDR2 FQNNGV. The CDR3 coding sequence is TGTGCCAGCAACCCCCCCCGGGGACAGAGCCCAAGGAATGAGCAGTTCTTC. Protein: CASNPPRGQSPRNEQFF.

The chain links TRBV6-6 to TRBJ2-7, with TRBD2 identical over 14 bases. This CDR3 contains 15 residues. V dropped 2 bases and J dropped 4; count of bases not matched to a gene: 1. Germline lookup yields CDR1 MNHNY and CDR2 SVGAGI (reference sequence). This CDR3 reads CASSYGTSGSYEQYF. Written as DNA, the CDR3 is TGTGCCAGCAGTTACGGGACTAGCGGGAGTTACGAGCAGTACTTC.

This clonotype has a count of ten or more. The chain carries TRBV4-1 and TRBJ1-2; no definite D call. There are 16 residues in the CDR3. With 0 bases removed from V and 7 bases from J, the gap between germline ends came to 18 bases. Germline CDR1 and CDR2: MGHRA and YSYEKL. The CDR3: CASSQDSAELSLGYTF. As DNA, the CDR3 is TGCGCCAGCAGCCAAGACAGCGCGGAACTGTCGCTTGGCTACACCTTC.

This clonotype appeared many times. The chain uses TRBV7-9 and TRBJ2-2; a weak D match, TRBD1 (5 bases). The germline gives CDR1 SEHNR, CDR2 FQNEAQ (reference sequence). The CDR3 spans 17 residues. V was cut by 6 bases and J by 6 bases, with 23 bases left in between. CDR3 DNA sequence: TGTGCCAGCAGTCAAACGTCCCAGGGTATTACGGCCGGGGAGCTGTTTTTT. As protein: CASSQTSQGITAGELFF. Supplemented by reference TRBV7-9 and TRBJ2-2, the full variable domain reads DTGVSQNPRHKITKRGQNVTFRCDPISEHNRLYWYRQTLGQGPEFLTYFQNEAQLEKSRLLSDRFSAERPKGSFSTLEIQRTEQGDSAMYLCASSQTSQGITAGELFFGEGSRLTVL.

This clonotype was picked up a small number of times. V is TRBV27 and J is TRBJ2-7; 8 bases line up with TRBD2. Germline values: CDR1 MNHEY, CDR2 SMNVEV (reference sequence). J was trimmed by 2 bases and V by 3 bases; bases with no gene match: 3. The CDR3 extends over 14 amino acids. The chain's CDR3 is CASSFSGSPYEQYF. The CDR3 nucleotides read TGTGCCAGCAGTTTCAGCGGGAGTCCCTACGAGCAGTACTTC.

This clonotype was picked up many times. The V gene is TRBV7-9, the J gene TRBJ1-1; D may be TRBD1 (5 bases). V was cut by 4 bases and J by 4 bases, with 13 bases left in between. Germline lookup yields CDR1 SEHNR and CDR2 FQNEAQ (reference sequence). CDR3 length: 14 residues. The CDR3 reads CASSSGREGTEAFF. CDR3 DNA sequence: TGTGCCAGCAGCTCGGGCAGGGAGGGCACTGAAGCTTTCTTT.

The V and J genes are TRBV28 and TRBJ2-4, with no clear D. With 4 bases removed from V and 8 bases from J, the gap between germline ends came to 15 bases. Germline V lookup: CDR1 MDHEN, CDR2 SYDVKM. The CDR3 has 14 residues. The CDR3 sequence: CASSWRLRSYIQYF. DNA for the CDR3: TGTGCCAGCAGTTGGCGGTTGAGATCATACATTCAGTACTTC.

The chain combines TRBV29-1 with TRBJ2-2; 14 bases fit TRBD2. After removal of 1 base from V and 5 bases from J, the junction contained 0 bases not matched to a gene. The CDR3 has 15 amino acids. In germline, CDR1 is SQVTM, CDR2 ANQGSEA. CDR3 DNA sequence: TGCAGCGTTGAAGGGACTAGCGGGAGGACCGGGGAGCTGTTTTTT. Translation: CSVEGTSGRTGELFF.

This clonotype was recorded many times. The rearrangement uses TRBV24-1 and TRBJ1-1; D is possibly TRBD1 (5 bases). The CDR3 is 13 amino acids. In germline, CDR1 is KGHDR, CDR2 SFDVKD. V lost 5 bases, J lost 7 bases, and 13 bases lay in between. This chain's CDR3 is CATSAQGWGEAFF. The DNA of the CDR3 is TGTGCCACCAGTGCCCAGGGTTGGGGTGAAGCTTTCTTT.

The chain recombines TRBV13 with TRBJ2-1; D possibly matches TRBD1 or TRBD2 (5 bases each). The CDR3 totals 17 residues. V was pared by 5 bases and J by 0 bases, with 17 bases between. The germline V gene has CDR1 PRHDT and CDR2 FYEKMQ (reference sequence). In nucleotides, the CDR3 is TGTGCCAGCAGCCCGCCCCGGAAGGGGAGCTCCTACAATGAGCAGTTCTTC. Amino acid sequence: CASSPPRKGSSYNEQFF.

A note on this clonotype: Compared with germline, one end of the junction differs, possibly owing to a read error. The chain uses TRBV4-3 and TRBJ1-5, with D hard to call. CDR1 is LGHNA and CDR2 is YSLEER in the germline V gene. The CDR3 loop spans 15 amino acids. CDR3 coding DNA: TGCGCCAGCAGCCAGATATTGGATTACGGTCAGCCCCAACATTTT. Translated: CASSQILDYGQPQHF.

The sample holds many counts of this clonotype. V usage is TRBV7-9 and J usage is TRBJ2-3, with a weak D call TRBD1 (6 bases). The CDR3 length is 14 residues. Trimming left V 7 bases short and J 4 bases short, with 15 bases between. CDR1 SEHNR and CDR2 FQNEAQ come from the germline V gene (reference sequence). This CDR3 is CASTIQGLSDTQYF. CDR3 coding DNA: TGTGCCAGCACCATACAGGGTTTGTCAGATACGCAGTATTTT.

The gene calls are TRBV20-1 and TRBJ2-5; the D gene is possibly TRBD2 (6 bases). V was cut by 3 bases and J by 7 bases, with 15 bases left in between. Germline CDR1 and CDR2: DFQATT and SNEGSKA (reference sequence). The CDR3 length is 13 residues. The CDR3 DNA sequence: TGCAGTGCTAGTATTACTAGCATCGGGACCCAGTACTTC. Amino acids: CSASITSIGTQYF.

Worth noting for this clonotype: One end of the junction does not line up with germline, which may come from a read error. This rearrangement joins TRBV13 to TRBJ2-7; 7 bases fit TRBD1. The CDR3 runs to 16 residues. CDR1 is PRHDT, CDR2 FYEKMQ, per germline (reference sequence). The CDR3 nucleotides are TGTGCCAGCAGCGCCACCGGGACAGCGTTTCCGGGCGAGCAGAACTTC. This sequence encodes CASSATGTAFPGEQNF.

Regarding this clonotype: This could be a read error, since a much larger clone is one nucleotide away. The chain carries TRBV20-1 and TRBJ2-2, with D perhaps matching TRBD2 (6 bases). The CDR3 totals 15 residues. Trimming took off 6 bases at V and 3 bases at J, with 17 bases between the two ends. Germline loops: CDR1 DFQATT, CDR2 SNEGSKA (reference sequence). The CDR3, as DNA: TGCAGTGCGTACGACCTGTGGGGGGACACCGGGGAGCTGTTTTTT. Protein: CSAYDLWGDTGELFF.

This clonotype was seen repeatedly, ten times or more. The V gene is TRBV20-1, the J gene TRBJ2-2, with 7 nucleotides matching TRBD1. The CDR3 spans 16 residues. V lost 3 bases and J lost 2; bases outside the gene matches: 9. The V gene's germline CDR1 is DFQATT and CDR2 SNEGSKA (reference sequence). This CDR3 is CSARDTTGQNTGELFF. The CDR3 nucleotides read TGCAGTGCTAGGGACACGACAGGGCAAAACACCGGGGAGCTGTTTTTT.

The DNA of the CDR3 is TGTGCCAGCAGTTTGGGACTAGGGAACACCGGGGAGCTGTTTTTT. It specifies CASSLGLGNTGELFF. This rearrangement joins TRBV12-3 or TRBV12-4 to TRBJ2-2, with 8 bases identical to TRBD2. This CDR3 contains 15 residues. Trimming at V came to 3 bases and at J to 1 base, leaving 1 base not matched to a gene.

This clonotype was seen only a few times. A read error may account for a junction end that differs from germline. CDR3 DNA sequence: TGTGCCGGCAGCTTAATTGACAGGGCTGAAAAACTGTTTTTT. This encodes CAGSLIDRAEKLFF. The V and J genes are TRBV7-9 and TRBJ1-4; 7 nucleotides line up with TRBD1. Germline V gives CDR1 SEHNR, CDR2 FQNEAQ (reference sequence). This CDR3 spans 14 amino acids.

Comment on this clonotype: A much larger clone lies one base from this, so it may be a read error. DNA of the CDR3: TGTGCCAGCAGCATAGCTACAACCTATAATTCACCCCTCCACTTT. The encoded protein is CASSIATTYNSPLHF. The V gene is TRBV9, the J gene TRBJ1-6; no firm D call. Germline V gene sequence: CDR1 SGDLS, CDR2 YYNGEE. V was cut by 4 bases and J by 2 bases, with 10 bases left in between. The CDR3 length is 15 residues.

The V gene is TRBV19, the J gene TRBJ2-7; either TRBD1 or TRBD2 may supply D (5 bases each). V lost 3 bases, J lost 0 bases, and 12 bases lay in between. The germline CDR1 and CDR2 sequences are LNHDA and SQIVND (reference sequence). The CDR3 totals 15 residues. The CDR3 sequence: CASSITGTSSYEQYF. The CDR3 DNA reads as TGTGCCAGTAGTATTACCGGGACCAGCTCCTACGAGCAGTACTTC.

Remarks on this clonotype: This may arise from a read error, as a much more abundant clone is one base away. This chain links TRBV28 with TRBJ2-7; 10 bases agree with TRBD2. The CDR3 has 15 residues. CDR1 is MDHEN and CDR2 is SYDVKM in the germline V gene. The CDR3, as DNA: TGTGTCAGCAGTACCCCTAGCGGGGGACTCTACGAGCAGTACTTC. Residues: CVSSTPSGGLYEQYF. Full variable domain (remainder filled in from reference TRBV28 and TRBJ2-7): DVKVTQSSRYLVKRTGEKVFLECVQDMDHENMFWYRQDPGLGLRLIYFSYDVKMKEKGDIPEGYSVSREKKERFSLILESASTNQTSMYLCVSSTPSGGLYEQYFGPGTRLTVT.

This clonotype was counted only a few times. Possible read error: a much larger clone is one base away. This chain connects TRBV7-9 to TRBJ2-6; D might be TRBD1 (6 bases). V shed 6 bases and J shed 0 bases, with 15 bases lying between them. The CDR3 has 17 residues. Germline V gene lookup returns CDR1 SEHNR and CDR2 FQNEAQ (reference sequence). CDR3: CASSPGHLLSGANVLTF. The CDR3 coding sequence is TGTGCCAGCAGTCCGGGACACCTACTCTCTGGGGCCAACGTCCTGACTTTC. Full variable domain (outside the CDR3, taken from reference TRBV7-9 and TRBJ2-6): DTGVSQNPRHKITKRGQNVTFRCDPISEHNRLYWYRQTLGQGPEFLTYFQNEAQLEKSRLLSDRFSAERPKGSFSTLEIQRTEQGDSAMYLCASSPGHLLSGANVLTFGAGSRLTVL.

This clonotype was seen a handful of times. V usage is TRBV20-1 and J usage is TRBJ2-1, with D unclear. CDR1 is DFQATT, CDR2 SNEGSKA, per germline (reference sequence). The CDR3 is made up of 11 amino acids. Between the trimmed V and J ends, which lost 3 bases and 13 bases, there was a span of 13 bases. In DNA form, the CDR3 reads TGCAGTGCTAGTGGGCAGGTTAGTCAGTTCTTC. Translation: CSASGQVSQFF.

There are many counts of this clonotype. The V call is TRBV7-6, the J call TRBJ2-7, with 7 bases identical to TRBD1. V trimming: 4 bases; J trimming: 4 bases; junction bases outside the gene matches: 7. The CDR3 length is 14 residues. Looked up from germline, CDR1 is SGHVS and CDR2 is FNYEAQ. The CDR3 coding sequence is TGTGCCAGCAGCTCGACAGGGTTGGGATACGAGCAGTACTTC. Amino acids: CASSSTGLGYEQYF. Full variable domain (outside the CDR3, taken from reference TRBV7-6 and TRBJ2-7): GAGVSQSPRYKVTKRGQDVALRCDPISGHVSLYWYRQALGQGPEFLTYFNYEAQQDKSGLPNDRFSAERPEGSISTLTIQRTEQRDSAMYRCASSSTGLGYEQYFGPGTRLTVT.

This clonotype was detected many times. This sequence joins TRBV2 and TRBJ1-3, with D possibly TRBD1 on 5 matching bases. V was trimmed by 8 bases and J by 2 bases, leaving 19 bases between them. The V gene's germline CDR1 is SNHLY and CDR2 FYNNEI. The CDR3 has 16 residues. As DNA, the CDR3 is TGTGCCAGCCGGGACCCCCTTTCGTCGGCTGGAAACACCATATATTTT. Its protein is CASRDPLSSAGNTIYF. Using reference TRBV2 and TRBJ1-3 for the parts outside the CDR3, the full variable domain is EPEVTQTPSHQVTQMGQEVILRCVPISNHLYFYWYRQILGQKVEFLVSFYNNEISEKSEIFDDQFSVERPDGSNFTLKIRSTKLEDSAMYFCASRDPLSSAGNTIYFGEGSWLTVV.